The entry below gives a single TCR beta chain sequence along with its context. Original processing methods: By means of reference gene primer amplification, nucleated cell counts were estimated. Repertoires were generated with immunoSEQ multiplex PCR, while TCRdb's copy carries only in-frame clones and drops some. The V and J calls and clone size come from that table; D and trimming were worked out from the DNA. The sample has 250,000 or so clones, 88% seen once; the top ten hold 0.99%. The CDR3 is 13 residues long. V was clipped by 0 bases and J by 5 bases, with 10 bases between them. Germline CDR1 GTSNPN, CDR2 SVGIG (reference sequence). The sample comes from a study of blood T cell repertoires in COVID-19. About the study: The samples span acute and convalescent COVID-19 from the United States, Italy and Spain.

This chain uses TRBV30 with TRBJ2-5; D uncertain. This TCR came from a middle-aged woman who had recovered from COVID-19. The sample taken for sequencing was peripheral blood. CDR3 loop: CAWSVRGVETQYF. The CDR3, as DNA: TGTGCCTGGAGTGTGCGCGGTGTGGAGACCCAGTACTTC.